Listed below are T cell receptor beta chains from one sample, sequenced in a study of identifying expanded T cells in peripheral blood. This table comes from immunoSEQ multiplex PCR, and its TCRdb copy is limited to in-frame clones, with some not included. The sample has 100,000 to 150,000 clones; more than 75% are singletons. Sequenced input: blood. These receptors came from a person aged 18-70 years in good health. Both conserved end residues are part of each CDR3. Fields, in order: clone size, V gene, D gene, J gene, CDR3 protein, CDR3 DNA. D genes are given only for firm matches. Some rows mark clone size as missing; the rest say once, few, many or name a class of expanded clone.

clone_size: -
v_call: TRBV11-3
d_call: -
j_call: TRBJ2-1
cdr3_aa: CASSLVFGQSNEQFF
cdr3_nt: TGTGCCAGCAGTTTAGTCTTCGGACAAAGCAATGAGCAGTTCTTC

clone_size: -
v_call: TRBV5-5
d_call: -
j_call: TRBJ1-1
cdr3_aa: CASSKFRDTEAFF
cdr3_nt: TGTGCCAGCAGCAAGTTCAGGGACACTGAAGCTTTCTTT

clone_size: -
v_call: TRBV7-8
d_call: -
j_call: TRBJ1-5
cdr3_aa: CASSPKRGNQPQHF
cdr3_nt: TGTGCCAGCAGCCCGAAACGGGGAAATCAGCCCCAGCATTTT

clone_size: once
v_call: TRBV7-9
d_call: TRBD1
j_call: TRBJ2-1
cdr3_aa: CASSLSGGPANEQFF
cdr3_nt: TGTGCCAGCAGCTTATCAGGGGGTCCGGCAAATGAGCAGTTCTTC

clone_size: few
v_call: TRBV6-1
d_call: -
j_call: TRBJ1-6
cdr3_aa: CASSGPGQAYNSPLHF
cdr3_nt: TGTGCCAGCAGTGGTCCGGGACAAGCATATAATTCACCCCTCCACTTT

clone_size: -
v_call: TRBV7-9
d_call: TRBD1
j_call: TRBJ2-1
cdr3_aa: CASSLWTGDNEQFF
cdr3_nt: TGTGCCAGCAGCCTCTGGACAGGGGACAATGAGCAGTTCTTC

clone_size: -
v_call: TRBV9
d_call: -
j_call: TRBJ1-1
cdr3_aa: CASSALEGTEAFF
cdr3_nt: TGTGCCAGCAGCGCCCTCGAGGGCACTGAAGCTTTCTTT

clone_size: -
v_call: TRBV5-1
d_call: -
j_call: TRBJ2-2
cdr3_aa: CASSLVGENTGELFF
cdr3_nt: TGCGCCAGCAGCCTGGTTGGGGAGAACACCGGGGAGCTGTTTTTT

clone_size: -
v_call: TRBV6-6
d_call: -
j_call: TRBJ1-1
cdr3_aa: CASINGGGEIAFF
cdr3_nt: TGTGCCAGCATCAACGGGGGGGGCGAGATAGCTTTCTTT

clone_size: -
v_call: TRBV6-1
d_call: -
j_call: TRBJ1-4
cdr3_aa: CASISAGATNEKLFF
cdr3_nt: TGTGCCAGCATTTCGGCGGGCGCAACTAATGAAAAACTGTTTTTT

clone_size: many
v_call: TRBV9
d_call: -
j_call: TRBJ1-3
cdr3_aa: CASSVALSGNTIYF
cdr3_nt: TGTGCCAGCAGCGTAGCTCTCTCTGGAAACACCATATATTTT

clone_size: once
v_call: TRBV2
d_call: -
j_call: TRBJ2-5
cdr3_aa: CASSEGTETQYF
cdr3_nt: TGTGCCAGCAGTGAAGGAACGGAGACCCAGTACTTC

clone_size: few
v_call: TRBV7-2
d_call: -
j_call: TRBJ2-7
cdr3_aa: CASSLSVHEQYF
cdr3_nt: TGTGCCAGCAGCTTAAGTGTCCACGAGCAGTACTTC

clone_size: -
v_call: TRBV5-4
d_call: -
j_call: TRBJ2-1
cdr3_aa: CASSRDGSSYNEQFF
cdr3_nt: TGTGCCAGCAGCCGGGACGGTAGCTCCTACAATGAGCAGTTCTTC

clone_size: -
v_call: TRBV27
d_call: TRBD2
j_call: TRBJ2-2
cdr3_aa: CASSLSGLAGDSNTGELFF
cdr3_nt: TGTGCCAGCAGTTTATCGGGACTAGCGGGGGATTCGAACACCGGGGAGCTGTTTTTT

clone_size: -
v_call: TRBV9
d_call: -
j_call: TRBJ2-7
cdr3_aa: CACRTRIYEQYF
cdr3_nt: TGTGCCTGTAGGACAAGGATCTACGAGCAGTACTTC

clone_size: -
v_call: TRBV19
d_call: -
j_call: TRBJ1-2
cdr3_aa: CASGIPGYGYTF
cdr3_nt: TGTGCCAGTGGGATTCCAGGCTATGGCTACACCTTC

clone_size: -
v_call: TRBV7-2
d_call: -
j_call: TRBJ1-2
cdr3_aa: CASSLVGQGGGGYTF
cdr3_nt: TGTGCCAGCAGCTTAGTAGGGCAGGGAGGAGGTGGCTACACCTTC

clone_size: -
v_call: TRBV11-2
d_call: -
j_call: TRBJ2-5
cdr3_aa: CASSLVGETQYF
cdr3_nt: TGTGCCAGCAGCTTAGTTGGGGAGACCCAGTACTTC

clone_size: -
v_call: TRBV6-6
d_call: -
j_call: TRBJ2-1
cdr3_aa: CASSYTTGYNNEQFF
cdr3_nt: TGTGCCAGCAGTTACACTACAGGATACAACAATGAGCAGTTCTTC

clone_size: -
v_call: TRBV7-9
d_call: -
j_call: TRBJ1-2
cdr3_aa: CASSARGTASRGYTF
cdr3_nt: TGTGCCAGCTCTGCGCGAGGAACAGCCAGCAGGGGCTACACCTTC

clone_size: few
v_call: TRBV30
d_call: -
j_call: TRBJ1-2
cdr3_aa: CAWSLKMRLGYGYTF
cdr3_nt: TGTGCCTGGAGTCTGAAGATGAGACTGGGCTATGGCTACACCTTC

clone_size: once
v_call: TRBV6-5
d_call: -
j_call: TRBJ2-7
cdr3_aa: CASSYEEGSYEQYF
cdr3_nt: TGTGCCAGCAGTTACGAGGAGGGCTCCTACGAGCAGTACTTC

clone_size: -
v_call: TRBV11-2
d_call: -
j_call: TRBJ1-1
cdr3_aa: CASRQNLRAGNTEAFF
cdr3_nt: TGTGCCAGCAGGCAGAATCTCAGGGCCGGAAACACTGAAGCTTTCTTT

clone_size: -
v_call: TRBV7-8
d_call: -
j_call: TRBJ2-1
cdr3_aa: CASSLVPREQFF
cdr3_nt: TGTGCCAGCAGCTTAGTCCCGAGGGAGCAGTTCTTC

clone_size: -
v_call: TRBV2
d_call: -
j_call: TRBJ1-2
cdr3_aa: CASSEDRNYGYTF
cdr3_nt: TGTGCCAGCAGTGAGGACAGAAACTATGGCTACACCTTC

clone_size: -
v_call: TRBV5-6
d_call: -
j_call: TRBJ2-5
cdr3_aa: CASSLRGLETQYF
cdr3_nt: TGTGCCAGCAGCCTGAGAGGGCTCGAGACCCAGTACTTC

clone_size: -
v_call: TRBV10-3
d_call: -
j_call: TRBJ1-2
cdr3_aa: CATSRDNNYGYTF
cdr3_nt: TGTGCCACCTCCCGGGACAATAACTATGGCTACACCTTC

clone_size: -
v_call: TRBV2
d_call: -
j_call: TRBJ2-2
cdr3_aa: CAGREVASGELFF
cdr3_nt: TGTGCCGGCAGGGAGGTTGCCTCCGGGGAGCTGTTTTTT

clone_size: -
v_call: TRBV10-3
d_call: -
j_call: TRBJ1-5
cdr3_aa: CAISEVTSNQPQHF
cdr3_nt: TGTGCCATCAGTGAAGTCACGTCCAATCAGCCCCAGCATTTT

clone_size: -
v_call: TRBV6-6
d_call: -
j_call: TRBJ1-5
cdr3_aa: CASSPQNRVQPQHF
cdr3_nt: TGTGCCAGCAGTCCTCAAAACAGGGTACAGCCCCAGCATTTT

clone_size: -
v_call: TRBV30
d_call: TRBD1
j_call: TRBJ1-2
cdr3_aa: CAWETGGIYGYTF
cdr3_nt: TGTGCCTGGGAAACAGGGGGCATCTATGGCTACACCTTC

clone_size: -
v_call: TRBV7-9
d_call: TRBD1
j_call: TRBJ2-5
cdr3_aa: CASSASRVGQGTQYF
cdr3_nt: TGTGCCAGCAGCGCTAGCCGCGTGGGACAGGGGACCCAGTACTTC

clone_size: -
v_call: TRBV18
d_call: TRBD1
j_call: TRBJ2-3
cdr3_aa: CASSPTGTGTSADTQYF
cdr3_nt: TGTGCCAGCTCACCGACCGGGACAGGGACATCGGCAGATACGCAGTATTTT

clone_size: -
v_call: TRBV2
d_call: -
j_call: TRBJ2-1
cdr3_aa: CASGISSSVNEQFF
cdr3_nt: TGTGCCAGCGGGATTAGTTCAAGTGTCAATGAGCAGTTCTTC

clone_size: -
v_call: TRBV6-5
d_call: TRBD1
j_call: TRBJ2-2
cdr3_aa: CATSVWTGYTGELFF
cdr3_nt: TGTGCCACATCCGTGTGGACAGGGTACACCGGGGAGCTGTTTTTT

clone_size: -
v_call: TRBV4-3
d_call: -
j_call: TRBJ2-4
cdr3_aa: CASSQEYMRHPIQYF
cdr3_nt: TGCGCCAGCAGCCAAGAGTACATGAGACACCCGATTCAGTACTTC

clone_size: -
v_call: TRBV7-9
d_call: -
j_call: TRBJ2-7
cdr3_aa: CASSLYSGITQEQYF
cdr3_nt: TGTGCCAGCAGCTTATACTCCGGGATAACCCAAGAGCAGTACTTC

clone_size: -
v_call: TRBV6-5
d_call: TRBD1
j_call: TRBJ1-2
cdr3_aa: CASSPQGAHGYTF
cdr3_nt: TGTGCCAGCAGTCCCCAGGGGGCGCATGGCTACACCTTC

clone_size: many
v_call: TRBV7-9
d_call: -
j_call: TRBJ2-4
cdr3_aa: CASSSPREAAKNIQYF
cdr3_nt: TGTGCCAGCAGCTCCCCAAGGGAGGCCGCCAAAAACATTCAGTACTTC

clone_size: -
v_call: TRBV6-1
d_call: -
j_call: TRBJ1-5
cdr3_aa: CASRDMRGNQPQHF
cdr3_nt: TGTGCCAGCAGAGATATGAGGGGCAATCAGCCCCAGCATTTT

clone_size: -
v_call: TRBV6-4
d_call: -
j_call: TRBJ1-5
cdr3_aa: CASSAEENQPQHF
cdr3_nt: TGTGCCAGCAGTGCTGAAGAAAATCAGCCCCAGCATTTT

clone_size: -
v_call: TRBV19
d_call: TRBD1
j_call: TRBJ2-3
cdr3_aa: CASSIWRTGRMYF
cdr3_nt: TGTGCCAGTAGTATCTGGAGGACAGGGCGTATGTATTTT

clone_size: few
v_call: TRBV11-2
d_call: -
j_call: TRBJ2-6
cdr3_aa: CASSSGANVLTF
cdr3_nt: TGTGCCAGCAGCTCTGGGGCCAACGTCCTGACTTTC

clone_size: once
v_call: TRBV9
d_call: TRBD2
j_call: TRBJ2-1
cdr3_aa: CASSVTGGYSYNEQFF
cdr3_nt: TGTGCCAGCAGCGTAACCGGGGGGTACTCCTACAATGAGCAGTTCTTC

clone_size: -
v_call: TRBV11-2
d_call: -
j_call: TRBJ2-7
cdr3_aa: CASSYWTEGYYEQYF
cdr3_nt: TGTGCCAGCAGCTACTGGACAGAAGGCTACTACGAGCAGTACTTC

clone_size: -
v_call: TRBV5-6
d_call: -
j_call: TRBJ2-3
cdr3_aa: CASSLQGSSWTDTQYF
cdr3_nt: TGTGCCAGCAGCTTGCAGGGCAGTTCGTGGACAGATACGCAGTATTTT

clone_size: -
v_call: TRBV7-9
d_call: -
j_call: TRBJ2-5
cdr3_aa: CASADSETQYF
cdr3_nt: TGTGCCAGCGCGGACTCGGAGACCCAGTACTTC

clone_size: -
v_call: TRBV2
d_call: -
j_call: TRBJ1-6
cdr3_aa: CASTEELTANSPLHF
cdr3_nt: TGTGCCAGCACCGAAGAATTAACAGCTAATTCACCCCTCCACTTT

clone_size: -
v_call: TRBV7-9
d_call: -
j_call: TRBJ2-1
cdr3_aa: CASRPGATSYNEQFF
cdr3_nt: TGTGCCAGCAGACCGGGGGCTACCTCCTACAATGAGCAGTTCTTC

clone_size: -
v_call: TRBV5-5
d_call: TRBD1
j_call: TRBJ1-2
cdr3_aa: CASSFKTGRDNYGYTF
cdr3_nt: TGTGCCAGCAGCTTTAAGACAGGGAGGGACAACTATGGCTACACCTTC